The 17 T cell receptor beta chains given below trace back to one sample, sequenced in a study of T cell responses to AZD1222 COVID-19 vaccine. The protocol was immunoSEQ multiplex PCR, while the TCRdb copy is restricted to in-frame clones and leaves out a portion. The sample carries about 180,000 clones, approximately 92% recorded once. This sample comprised peripheral blood, obtained 28 days after the second dose of the MenACWY control vaccine. All receptors derive from an adult who received the MenACWY meningococcal vaccine as a control.

This rearrangement joins TRBV3-1 (or the pseudogene TRBV3-2) to TRBJ1-2; tentatively, D is TRBD1 (5 bases). Trimming removed 3 bases from V and 2 bases from J, with 10 bases in between. The CDR3 consists of 14 residues. CDR1 and CDR2 from the germline V gene are LGHDT and YNNKEL (reference sequence). CDR3 loop: CASSHNSGNYGYTF. As DNA, the CDR3 is TGTGCCAGCAGCCATAATTCAGGGAACTATGGCTACACCTTC.

The rearrangement joins TRBV5-4 to TRBJ2-3; 9 positions match TRBD2. This CDR3 has 18 residues. Germline CDR1 reads SGHNT; CDR2 reads YYREEE (reference sequence). V lost 5 bases, J lost 0 bases, and 13 bases stayed unmatched. Here the CDR3 DNA reads TGTGCCAGCAGGGGCCTAGCGGGGCCGACTCCTAGCACAGATACGCAGTATTTT. Residues: CASRGLAGPTPSTDTQYF.

The rearrangement joins TRBV14 to TRBJ2-5; D might be TRBD1 or TRBD2, each matching 5 bases. Germline V lookup: CDR1 SGHDN, CDR2 FVKESK. The ends were cut back, 5 bases at V and 3 bases at J, with 10 bases in the middle. This CDR3 is built from 13 residues. The CDR3 here is CASSTGTKETQYF. For the CDR3, the DNA is TGTGCCAGCAGCACCGGGACCAAAGAGACCCAGTACTTC.

J is TRBJ1-2 and V is TRBV28; D is unresolved. CDR3 length: 13 amino acids. The germline V gene has CDR1 MDHEN and CDR2 SYDVKM. Trimming left V 3 bases short and J 5 bases short, with 10 bases between. The CDR3: CASSFTRGYGYTF. In DNA form, the CDR3 reads TGTGCCAGCAGTTTCACCCGAGGGTATGGCTACACCTTC.

This clone was seen only once. The rearrangement uses TRBV5-6 and TRBJ1-1; perhaps TRBD1 as D (5 bases). Between the trimmed V and J ends, which lost 4 bases and 0 bases, there was a span of 13 bases. Germline CDR1 and CDR2: SGHDT and YYEEEE. CDR3 size: 15 residues. The CDR3 sequence: CASSLNRPLNTEAFF. For the CDR3, the DNA is TGTGCCAGCAGCCTAAACAGGCCTTTGAACACTGAAGCTTTCTTT.

V is TRBV9 and J is TRBJ1-1, with D possibly TRBD1 on 5 matching bases. The CDR3 totals 16 residues. Germline CDR1 SGDLS, CDR2 YYNGEE. The V and J ends lost 5 bases and 0 bases respectively, with 17 bases between them. The CDR3 is CASSPSGGRLNTEAFF. The CDR3 DNA reads as TGTGCCAGCAGTCCCTCCGGGGGACGCTTGAACACTGAAGCTTTCTTT.

The chain couples TRBV3-1 (or the pseudogene TRBV3-2) to TRBJ1-3; no firm D call. CDR3 length equals 17 residues. Germline V gene lookup returns CDR1 LGHDT and CDR2 YNNKEL (reference sequence). V lost 4 bases and J lost 0, with 16 bases in between. The CDR3 loop is CASSLSTTARSGNTIYF. The CDR3 DNA reads TGTGCCAGCAGCCTATCGACAACAGCCCGCTCTGGAAACACCATATATTTT.

The rearrangement uses TRBV6-2 or TRBV6-3 and TRBJ2-1; 15 bases are a match to TRBD2. J was trimmed by 7 bases and V by 4 bases; bases with no gene match: 5. Germline V CDR1 and CDR2: MNHEY, SVGEGT. The CDR3 sequence is 16 residues long. The CDR3 region has the DNA TGTGCCAGCAGTTCCGGACTAGCGGGGGGGCCTAATGAGCAGTTCTTC. Translation gives CASSSGLAGGPNEQFF.

The rearrangement uses TRBV29-1 and TRBJ2-7, with a weak D call TRBD1 (6 bases). Per the germline V gene, CDR1 is SQVTM and CDR2 is ANQGSEA. The V end was cut by 5 bases, the J end by 1 base, with 12 bases between. This CDR3 has 13 amino acids. CDR3 region: CSVSQGRSYEQYF. As DNA, the CDR3 is TGCAGCGTTAGTCAGGGGCGGTCCTACGAGCAGTACTTC.

This clone was recorded only once. J is TRBJ1-2 and V is TRBV2, with TRBD1 identical over 7 bases. Germline V gives CDR1 SNHLY, CDR2 FYNNEI. The V segment lost 2 bases and the J segment 2 bases; nucleotides outside the gene matches: 2. CDR3 size: 14 residues. The CDR3 region has the DNA TGTGCCAGCAGTGAAACGGACAGGAACTATGGCTACACCTTC. Translated, it gives CASSETDRNYGYTF.

The chain links TRBV7-9 to TRBJ1-1; no firm D call. Germline assignment: CDR1 SEHNR and CDR2 FQNEAQ (reference sequence). The V end was cut by 2 bases, the J end by 0 bases, with 16 bases between. The CDR3 is 17 amino acids. For the CDR3, the DNA is TGTGCCAGCAGCTTACCCAGGCGGCAACCAATGAACACTGAAGCTTTCTTT. Protein product: CASSLPRRQPMNTEAFF.

This clone has only one observation. The chain employs TRBV2 and TRBJ1-5; D is undetermined. The CDR3 is made up of 15 amino acids. The V gene lost 2 bases and the J gene lost 0 bases, with 8 bases spanning the gap. In germline, CDR1 is SNHLY, CDR2 FYNNEI. CDR3 DNA: TGTGCCAGCAGTGAACAGGCTGATAGCAATCAGCCCCAGCATTTT. This codes for CASSEQADSNQPQHF.

This clone was detected only a few times. This chain's CDR3 is CASTPSQGALNYGYTF. The CDR3 bases are TGTGCCAGCACCCCATCACAGGGGGCTTTAAACTATGGCTACACCTTC. This chain joins TRBV9 and TRBJ1-2; 9 bases are a match to TRBD1. The trim removed 6 bases at V and 2 bases at J, leaving 11 bases unmatched. The CDR3 length is 16 residues. Germline V CDR1 and CDR2: SGDLS, YYNGEE. Combining the CDR3 with reference TRBV9 and TRBJ1-2 gives the whole variable domain DSGVTQTPKHLITATGQRVTLRCSPRSGDLSVYWYQQSLDQGLQFLIQYYNGEERAKGNILERFSAQQFPDLHSELNLSSLELGDSALYFCASTPSQGALNYGYTFGSGTRLTVV.

The rearrangement uses TRBV10-1 and TRBJ2-2; 9 bases are a match to TRBD1. Germline CDR1 is WNHNN and CDR2 is SYGVQD (reference sequence). V lost 3 bases, J lost 6 bases, and 5 bases stayed unmatched. The CDR3 has 15 amino acids. Here the CDR3 reads CASSDRRDRAGELFF. The CDR3 bases are TGCGCCAGCAGTGACCGTAGGGACAGGGCCGGGGAGCTGTTTTTT.

The rearrangement links TRBV19 to TRBJ2-1; maybe TRBD2 (5 bases). Germline CDR1 is LNHDA and CDR2 is SQIVND (reference sequence). V lost 4 bases and J lost 0, with 7 bases in between. The CDR3 contains 14 residues. The chain's CDR3 is CASSRESSYNEQFF. The CDR3 nucleotides are TGTGCCAGTAGTAGGGAGAGCTCCTACAATGAGCAGTTCTTC. The full variable domain, with the rest looked up from reference TRBV19 and TRBJ2-1, is DGGITQSPKYLFRKEGQNVTLSCEQNLNHDAMYWYRQDPGQGLRLIYYSQIVNDFQKGDIAEGYSVSREKKESFPLTVTSAQKNPTAFYLCASSRESSYNEQFFGPGTRLTVL.

The chain joins TRBV3-1 (or the pseudogene TRBV3-2) to TRBJ1-2; D possibly corresponds to TRBD1 (5 bases). V lost 0 bases and J 7 bases, leaving 15 bases between the germline ends. The germline V gene has CDR1 LGHDT and CDR2 YNNKEL (reference sequence). CDR3 length equals 15 residues. CDR3 nucleotide sequence: TGTGCCAGCAGCCAAGATCTCAGGGATTCGGGTGGCTACACCTTC. Amino acids: CASSQDLRDSGGYTF.

The V and J genes are TRBV12-3 or TRBV12-4 and TRBJ1-5, with D unresolved. This CDR3 spans 13 amino acids. V was shortened by 3 bases and J by 5 bases, with 8 bases between the two germline ends. The DNA of the CDR3 is TGTGCCAGCAGTTTCGGTAGGGATCAGCCCCAGCATTTT. This codes for CASSFGRDQPQHF.